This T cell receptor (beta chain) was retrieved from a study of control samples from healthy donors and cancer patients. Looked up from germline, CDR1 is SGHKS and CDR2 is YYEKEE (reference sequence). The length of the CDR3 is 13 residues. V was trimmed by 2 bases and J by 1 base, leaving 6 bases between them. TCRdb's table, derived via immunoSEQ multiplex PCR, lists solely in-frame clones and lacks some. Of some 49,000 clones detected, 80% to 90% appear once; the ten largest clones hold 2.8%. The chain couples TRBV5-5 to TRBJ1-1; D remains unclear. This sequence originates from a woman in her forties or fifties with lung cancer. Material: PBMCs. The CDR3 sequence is CASSFGENTEAFF. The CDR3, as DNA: TGTGCCAGCAGCTTCGGGGAGAACACTGAAGCTTTCTTT.